The clone carrying this TCR beta chain occurred a few times. Profiling of TCR beta VDJ combinations and CDR3 sequences used genomic DNA as template. In TCRdb, the reads were re-called with MiXCR into one record per CDR3 protein. Found here are some 200,000 distinct CDR3 sequences, 40% to 50% of them singletons; the top ten hold over 7.5%. This sample was included in a study of CD8+CD57+ T cells in acquired aplastic anemia. V lost 1 base, J lost 5 bases, and 18 bases lay in between. Germline values: CDR1 MNHEY, CDR2 SVGEGT. This CDR3 is built from 17 residues. The authors sequenced patients whose flow cytometry had shown CD8+CD57+ cell expansion.

Sequences were obtained from sorted CD4+, CD8+, or CD8+CD57+ T cells (not recorded which) from PBMCs. This receptor was taken from a human donor with aplastic anemia. The chain employs TRBV6-2 or TRBV6-3 and TRBJ1-5; a weak D match, TRBD1 (5 bases). The CDR3 region has the DNA TGTGCCAGCAGTTACTTTGTCTGGGGGTCGAAGGATCAGCCCCAGCATTTT. This codes for CASSYFVWGSKDQPQHF.